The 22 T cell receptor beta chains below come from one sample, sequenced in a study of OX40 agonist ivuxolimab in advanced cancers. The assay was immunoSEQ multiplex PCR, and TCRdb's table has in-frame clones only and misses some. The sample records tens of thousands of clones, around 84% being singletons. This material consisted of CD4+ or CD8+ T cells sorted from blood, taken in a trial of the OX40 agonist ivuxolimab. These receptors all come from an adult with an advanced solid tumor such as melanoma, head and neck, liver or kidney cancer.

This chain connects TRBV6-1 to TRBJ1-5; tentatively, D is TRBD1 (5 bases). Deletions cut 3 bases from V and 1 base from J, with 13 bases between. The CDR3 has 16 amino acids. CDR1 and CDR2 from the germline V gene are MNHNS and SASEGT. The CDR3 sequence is CASSDEGRGSNQPQHF. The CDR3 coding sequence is TGTGCCAGCAGTGACGAGGGACGGGGAAGCAATCAGCCCCAGCATTTT.

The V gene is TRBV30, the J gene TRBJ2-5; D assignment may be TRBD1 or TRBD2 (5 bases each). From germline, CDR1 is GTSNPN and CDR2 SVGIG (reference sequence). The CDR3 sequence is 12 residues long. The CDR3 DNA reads TGTGCGCTCGACATCGGGACGGAGACCCAGTACTTC. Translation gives CALDIGTETQYF.

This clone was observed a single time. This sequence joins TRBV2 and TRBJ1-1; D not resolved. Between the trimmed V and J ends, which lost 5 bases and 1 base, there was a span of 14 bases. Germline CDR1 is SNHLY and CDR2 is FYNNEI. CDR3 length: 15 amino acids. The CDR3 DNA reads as TGTGCCAGCAGTACGACCAAGGAGAGGAACACTGAAGCTTTCTTT. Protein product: CASSTTKERNTEAFF.

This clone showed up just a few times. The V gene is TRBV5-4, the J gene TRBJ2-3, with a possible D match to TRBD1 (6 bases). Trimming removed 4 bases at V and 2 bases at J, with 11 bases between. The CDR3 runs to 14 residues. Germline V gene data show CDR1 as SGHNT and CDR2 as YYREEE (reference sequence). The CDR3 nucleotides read TGTGCCAGCAGCCATACAGGGTTCACAGATACGCAGTATTTT. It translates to CASSHTGFTDTQYF.

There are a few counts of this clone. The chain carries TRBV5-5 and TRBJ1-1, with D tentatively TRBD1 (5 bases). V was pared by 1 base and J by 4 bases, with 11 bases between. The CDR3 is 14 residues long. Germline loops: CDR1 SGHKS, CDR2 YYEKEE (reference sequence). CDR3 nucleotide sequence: TGTGCCAGCAGCTTGTGGGGGGTTGGCACTGAAGCTTTCTTT. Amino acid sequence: CASSLWGVGTEAFF.

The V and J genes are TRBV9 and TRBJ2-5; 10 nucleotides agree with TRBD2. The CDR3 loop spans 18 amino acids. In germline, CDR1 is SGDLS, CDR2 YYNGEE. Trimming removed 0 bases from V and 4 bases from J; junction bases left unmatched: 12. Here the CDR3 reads CASSVGFASGSQGETQYF. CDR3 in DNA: TGTGCCAGCAGCGTAGGTTTCGCTAGCGGGAGTCAGGGAGAGACCCAGTACTTC.

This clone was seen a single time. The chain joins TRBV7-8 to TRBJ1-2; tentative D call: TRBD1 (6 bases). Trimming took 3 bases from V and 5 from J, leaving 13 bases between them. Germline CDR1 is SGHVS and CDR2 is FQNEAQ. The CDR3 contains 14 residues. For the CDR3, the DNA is TGTGCCAGCAGCTTTCAGGGGCGCATTTATGGCTACACCTTC. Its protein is CASSFQGRIYGYTF. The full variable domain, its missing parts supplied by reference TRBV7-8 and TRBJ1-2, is GAGVSQSPRYKVAKRGQDVALRCDPISGHVSLFWYQQALGQGPEFLTYFQNEAQLDKSGLPSDRFFAERPEGSVSTLKIQRTQQEDSAVYLCASSFQGRIYGYTFGSGTRLTVV.

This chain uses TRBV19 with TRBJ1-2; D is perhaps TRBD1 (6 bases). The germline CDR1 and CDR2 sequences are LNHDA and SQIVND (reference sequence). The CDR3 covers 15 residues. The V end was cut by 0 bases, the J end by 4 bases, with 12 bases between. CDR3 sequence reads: CASSIDGQKIYGYTF. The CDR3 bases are TGTGCCAGTAGTATAGATGGACAGAAAATCTATGGCTACACCTTC.

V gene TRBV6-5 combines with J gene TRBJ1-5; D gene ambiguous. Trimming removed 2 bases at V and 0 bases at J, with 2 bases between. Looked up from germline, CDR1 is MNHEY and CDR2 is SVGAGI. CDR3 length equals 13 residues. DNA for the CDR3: TGTGCCAGCAGTTACGGTAGCAATCAGCCCCAGCATTTT. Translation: CASSYGSNQPQHF.

The CDR3 protein is CASSPGGNSNQPQHF. In DNA, the CDR3 is TGTGCCAGCTCACCGGGGGGGAATAGCAATCAGCCCCAGCATTTT. The J gene is TRBJ1-5, the V gene TRBV18; D perhaps matches TRBD1 (5 bases). This CDR3 is 15 amino acids long. CDR1 is KGHSH and CDR2 is LQKENI in the germline V gene. Trimming removed 3 bases from V and 0 bases from J, with 9 bases in between.

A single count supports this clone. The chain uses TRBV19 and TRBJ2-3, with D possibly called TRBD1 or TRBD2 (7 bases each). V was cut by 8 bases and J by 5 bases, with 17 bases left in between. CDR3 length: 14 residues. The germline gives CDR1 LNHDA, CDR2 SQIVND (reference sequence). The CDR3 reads CASRPGGEVDTQYF. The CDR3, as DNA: TGTGCCAGTCGCCCAGGGGGGGAGGTAGATACGCAGTATTTT.

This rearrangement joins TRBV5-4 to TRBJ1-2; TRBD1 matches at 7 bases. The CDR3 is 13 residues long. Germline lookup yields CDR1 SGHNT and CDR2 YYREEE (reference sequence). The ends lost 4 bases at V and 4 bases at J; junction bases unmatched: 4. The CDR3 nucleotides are TGTGCCAGCAGCCTGACAGGGTCCTATGGCTACACCTTC. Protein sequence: CASSLTGSYGYTF. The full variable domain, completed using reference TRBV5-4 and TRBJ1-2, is ETGVTQSPTHLIKTRGQQVTLRCSSQSGHNTVSWYQQALGQGPQFIFQYYREEENGRGNFPPRFSGLQFPNYSSELNVNALELDDSALYLCASSLTGSYGYTFGSGTRLTVV.

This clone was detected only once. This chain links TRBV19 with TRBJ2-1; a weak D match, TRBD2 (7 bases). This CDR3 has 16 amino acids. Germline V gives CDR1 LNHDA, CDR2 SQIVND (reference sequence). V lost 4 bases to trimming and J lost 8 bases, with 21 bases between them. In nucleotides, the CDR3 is TGTGCCAGTAGTAACACCCGGGGGGCCGTAGGGCATGAGCAGTTCTTC. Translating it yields CASSNTRGAVGHEQFF.

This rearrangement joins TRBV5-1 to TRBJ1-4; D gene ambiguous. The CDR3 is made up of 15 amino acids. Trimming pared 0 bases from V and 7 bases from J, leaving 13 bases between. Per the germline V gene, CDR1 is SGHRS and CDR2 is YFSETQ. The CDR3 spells CASSLGGRSGEKLFF. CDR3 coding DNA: TGCGCCAGCAGCTTGGGTGGCAGGTCCGGTGAAAAACTGTTTTTT.

The CDR3 DNA reads TGTGCCAGCAGTCGACAGTCGACTAATCAGCCCCAGCATTTT. The encoded protein is CASSRQSTNQPQHF. V usage is TRBV27 and J usage is TRBJ1-5; possibly TRBD1 for D (5 bases). The length of the CDR3 is 14 residues. Germline CDR1 is MNHEY and CDR2 is SMNVEV (reference sequence). Trimming removed 5 bases from V and 4 bases from J, with 12 bases in between.

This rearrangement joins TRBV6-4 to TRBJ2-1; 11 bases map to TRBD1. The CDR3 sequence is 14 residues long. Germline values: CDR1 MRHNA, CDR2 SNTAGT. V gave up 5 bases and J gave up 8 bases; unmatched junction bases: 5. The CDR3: CASSLGTGGDEQFF. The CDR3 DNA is TGTGCCAGCAGTCTAGGGACAGGGGGGGATGAGCAGTTCTTC.

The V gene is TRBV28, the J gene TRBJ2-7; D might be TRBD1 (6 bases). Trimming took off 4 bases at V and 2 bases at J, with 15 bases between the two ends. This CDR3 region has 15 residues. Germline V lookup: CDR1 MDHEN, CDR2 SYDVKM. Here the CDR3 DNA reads TGTGCCAGCAGTTCTTTACAGGGTTCTACCTACGAGCAGTACTTC. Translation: CASSSLQGSTYEQYF.

CDR3: CASSLGTVNFDEYF. The CDR3 nucleotides are TGTGCCAGCAGCTTAGGAACGGTGAATTTTGACGAGTACTTC. V gene TRBV7-9 combines with J gene TRBJ2-5; no reliable D call. Germline lookup yields CDR1 SEHNR and CDR2 FQNEAQ (reference sequence). CDR3 size: 14 residues. V was pared by 1 base and J by 12 bases, with 18 bases between.

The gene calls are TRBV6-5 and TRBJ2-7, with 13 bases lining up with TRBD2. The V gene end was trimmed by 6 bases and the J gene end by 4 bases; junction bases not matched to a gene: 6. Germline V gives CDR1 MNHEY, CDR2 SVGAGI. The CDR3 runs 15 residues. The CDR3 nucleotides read TGTGCCAGCAGGACGCCGGGACTAGCGGGATACGAGCAGTACTTC. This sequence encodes CASRTPGLAGYEQYF.

For the CDR3, the DNA is TGTGCCAGCAGTTACTCGGGTGGCAATGAGCAGTTCTTC. Translation: CASSYSGGNEQFF. The chain links TRBV28 to TRBJ2-1; D unresolved. The CDR3 consists of 13 residues. V was pared by 4 bases and J by 6 bases, with 10 bases between. Germline V gene data show CDR1 as MDHEN and CDR2 as SYDVKM.

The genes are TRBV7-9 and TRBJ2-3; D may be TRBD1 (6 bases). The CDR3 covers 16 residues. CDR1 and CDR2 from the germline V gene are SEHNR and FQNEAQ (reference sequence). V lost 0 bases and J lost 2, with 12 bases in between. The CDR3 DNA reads TGTGCCAGCAGCTTAGCGCTGGCAGGGGCCACAGATACGCAGTATTTT. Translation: CASSLALAGATDTQYF.

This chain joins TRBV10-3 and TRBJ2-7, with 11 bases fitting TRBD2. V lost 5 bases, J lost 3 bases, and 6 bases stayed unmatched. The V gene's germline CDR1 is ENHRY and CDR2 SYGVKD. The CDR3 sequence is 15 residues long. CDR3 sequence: CAISPTSGSVYEQYF. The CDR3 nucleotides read TGTGCCATCAGTCCAACTAGCGGGAGTGTCTACGAGCAGTACTTC.